Listed below are T cell receptor beta chains from one sample, sequenced in a study of memory CD4+ T cells and cytomegalovirus serostatus. Assay: immunoSEQ multiplex PCR; the TCRdb copy retains only in-frame clones and omits some. Among tens of thousands of clones listed, 70% to 80% were seen once. Material: memory CD4+ T cells from blood. The receptors were gathered from an adult in good health and CMV-seronegative. The CDR3 runs from the conserved cysteine through the conserved F or W. D genes are given only for firm matches. Clone size is stated in some rows and not others, as once, few, many or a class when expanded.

clone_size	v_call	d_call	j_call	cdr3_nt	cdr3_aa
-	TRBV11-2	TRBD1	TRBJ2-1	TGTGCCAGCAGCCGAGACAGGGTTGAGCAGTTCTTC	CASSRDRVEQFF
-	TRBV5-1	-	TRBJ1-5	TGCGCCAGCAGCCCAGGCAGGGAAGGCAATCAGCCCCAGCATTTT	CASSPGREGNQPQHF
-	TRBV2	-	TRBJ1-2	TGTGCCAGCAGTGAAGGGGGGAGGGTCGATGGCTACACCTTC	CASSEGGRVDGYTF
-	TRBV7-2	TRBD1	TRBJ2-7	TGTGCCAGCAGCTTAGAGGACAGGAGCTACGAGCAGTACTTC	CASSLEDRSYEQYF
-	TRBV19	-	TRBJ2-3	TGTGCCAGTAGTATAGAGTGGACAGATACGCAGTATTTT	CASSIEWTDTQYF
-	TRBV10-3	TRBD2	TRBJ2-3	TGTGCCATCATGGGACAACCGGGACTAGCGGGGGGGCTCACAGATACGCAGTATTTT	CAIMGQPGLAGGLTDTQYF
-	TRBV27	-	TRBJ2-1	TGTGCCAGCAGTTTAAGAGGGATGAGCTCCTACAATGAGCAGTTCTTC	CASSLRGMSSYNEQFF
-	TRBV18	-	TRBJ2-7	TGTGCCAGCTCAGCCCAGGGGCGAGGGGACGAGCAGTACTTC	CASSAQGRGDEQYF
-	TRBV4-3	-	TRBJ2-2	TGCGCCAGCAGCCAAGTCGGCGGGGCGAACACCGGGGAGCTGTTTTTT	CASSQVGGANTGELFF
-	TRBV27	-	TRBJ1-3	TGTGCCAGCAGTTTAACGGGACTGACAAACACCATATATTTT	CASSLTGLTNTIYF
-	TRBV7-8	TRBD2	TRBJ2-7	TGTGCCAGCAGCTTAGCTTTGGGACTAGCGGGGGAATACGAGCAGTACTTC	CASSLALGLAGEYEQYF
-	TRBV6-1	TRBD2	TRBJ2-6	TGTGCCAGCAGTGAGGAGCGGGGGGTACCGGGGGCCAACGTCCTGACTTTC	CASSEERGVPGANVLTF
-	TRBV6-6	TRBD1	TRBJ1-1	TGTGCCAGCAGTAAGACAGGGGGTCCAAATGTTGAAGCTTTCTTT	CASSKTGGPNVEAFF
-	TRBV7-3	-	TRBJ2-1	TGTGCCAGCAGCCCCCAGGGGGGCTCACCTCAATTCAGTGAGCAGTTCTTC	CASSPQGGSPQFSEQFF
-	TRBV7-8	TRBD1	TRBJ1-2	TGTGCCAGCAGCTCCACCCCCCCGGGACAGGTTGACTATGGCTACACCTTC	CASSSTPPGQVDYGYTF
once	TRBV7-9	-	TRBJ2-5	TGTGCCAGCAGCTTAGTTGGCAGGGGAATAGAGACCCAGTACTTC	CASSLVGRGIETQYF
-	TRBV6-6	-	TRBJ2-5	TGTGCCAGCAGTTTCGGACTGGGATTCTCAGAGACCCAGTACTTC	CASSFGLGFSETQYF
-	TRBV7-3	-	TRBJ2-5	TGTGCCAGCAGCTTCGGGGGAACAGGGGCAGAGACCCAGTACTTC	CASSFGGTGAETQYF
-	TRBV7-6	-	TRBJ1-2	TGTGCCAGCAGCTTCTCGGGAACCATAGGGGTCGGCTACACCTTC	CASSFSGTIGVGYTF
-	TRBV7-8	-	TRBJ2-3	TGTGCCAGCAGCTTACTCCTCAGTCGTTTAGATACGCAGTATTTT	CASSLLLSRLDTQYF
few	TRBV19	-	TRBJ1-5	TGTGCCAGTAGTACAATAGGCAATCAGCCCCAGCATTTT	CASSTIGNQPQHF
-	TRBV6-6	TRBD2	TRBJ2-1	TGTGCCAGCAGTTACTCGACTGCGGGGGGTTCCTATGAGCAGTTCTTC	CASSYSTAGGSYEQFF
-	TRBV9	-	TRBJ1-6	TGTGCCAGCAGCGAGTCCCCATGGCAGACAGGAGGAAATTCACCCCTCCACTTT	CASSESPWQTGGNSPLHF
few	TRBV9	-	TRBJ1-5	TGTGCCAGCAGCCGCACAGGAGTTAGCAATCAGCCCCAGCATTTT	CASSRTGVSNQPQHF
-	TRBV7-3	TRBD1	TRBJ2-1	TGTGCCAGCAGCACGGGACAGAACAATGAGCAGTTCTTC	CASSTGQNNEQFF
-	TRBV27	-	TRBJ2-5	TGTGCCAGCAGTTTCCGAGGTCGAGAGACCCAGTACTTC	CASSFRGRETQYF
-	TRBV19	-	TRBJ1-4	TGTGCCAGTAGGCAAGGGGCGGACTCTGGACACACAACTAATGAAAAACTGTTTTTT	CASRQGADSGHTTNEKLFF
-	TRBV7-2	-	TRBJ2-5	TGTGCCAGCGCCTTGGGTTCGGACAGAAAAGAGACCCAGTACTTC	CASALGSDRKETQYF
-	TRBV6-5	-	TRBJ2-1	TGTGCCAGCAGTTTGGGGGGGCTCCAAAACAACAATGAGCAGTTCTTC	CASSLGGLQNNNEQFF
medium-sized	TRBV10-3	-	TRBJ1-4	TGTGCCATCAGTGAGGGGCTTATCGGGGTTGAAAAACTGTTTTTT	CAISEGLIGVEKLFF
-	TRBV4-1	TRBD1	TRBJ1-2	TGCGCCAGCAGCCAACTTCCCGGGACAGATAAGTATGGCTACACCTTC	CASSQLPGTDKYGYTF